This TCR beta chain was captured by sequencing in a study of blood T cell repertoires in COVID-19 (TCRdb year 2020). About the investigation overall: The collaborator samples originated in the United States, Italy and Spain and spanned the acute and convalescent phases of COVID-19. Where available, HLA class I and class II types were taken from metadata supplied by the sample provider and were not determined by assay-based typing. The material from the prospective study consisted of cDNA or gDNA derived from T cells, B-cell-depleted T cells, or PBMCs. A de-identified subject ID, COVID-19 status, age in years and sex were almost always included in the sample metadata. Subjects who had been exposed to COVID-19, were actively infected with it, or had recovered from it provided the deeply sampled blood TCRbeta repertoires that made up the dataset. The samples were drawn from two sources: the first 160 participants of the ongoing ImmuneRACE study, and 1,000 to 1,500 subjects contributed by 6 global collaborators. A freely available public database, intended as a resource for researchers studying the immune response to SARS-CoV-2, is where the repertoires were released.

The immunoSEQ Assay, a bias-controlled multiplex PCR, was used to amplify TCRbeta CDR3 regions from genomic DNA. On the study's bioinformatics: The number of nucleated cells in each sample was estimated from the amplification of reference gene primers within the assay. To quantify the absolute abundance of each unique TCRbeta CDR3 rearrangement, sequence reads were collapsed and filtered. Productive Simpson clonality was computed per sample as the square root of Simpson's diversity index over productive rearrangements. Entries here come from immuneACCESS through TCRdb and include only in-frame sequences with V and J called. Some clones fail to appear in such tables; in the studies checked, an unresolved V gene covers under half of the shortfall, and the cause of the remainder is unknown. V and J calls and clone size are copied from that table; D and trimming were computed from the DNA. The sample table lists 200,000 to 250,000 clones, 85% to 90% of them with a count of one. Of the sample, about 16% is held by the ten largest clones.

Remarks on this clone: It lacks a known antigen. Base qualities are not provided; no much larger clone lies one nucleotide away. The same CDR3 also results from other DNA sequences found in this sample.

In the prospective study, participants were about 18 to 95 years old, resided in 20 to 30 geographic areas of the United States, and were enrolled through a virtual design. Cohort assignment in the prospective study relied on participant-reported clinical history from a screening survey and a study questionnaire. A participant counted as exposed if, within 2 weeks of entering the study, that participant had been in contact with someone who had a PCR-confirmed or clinician-diagnosed COVID-19 case. Mobile phlebotomists in the prospective study collected whole blood, serum and a nasopharyngeal or oropharyngeal swab from every participant. Over a roughly 2-month period, participants in the prospective study had the option of providing additional blood draws and questionnaires. Blood samples from the prospective study were shipped frozen or at room temperature prior to DNA extraction. Findings and caveats that apply to the study as a whole: How much clinical and demographic metadata was included differed by source and by participant, and the metadata was provided uncurated.

The CDR3 has 16 amino acids, counting the end cysteine and phenylalanine. Only CDR3 DNA remains: 48 bases, in frame from the first base. CDR1 and CDR2, looked up from the germline V gene, are LGHNA and YSLEER. Trimming at the junction amounts to 0 bases on V and 1 base on J, and the germline ends lie 10 bases apart. The sample was PBMCs or T cells enriched from blood (not recorded which). This clonotype was obtained from a young man who had been exposed to COVID-19. This chain joins TRBV4-3 to TRBJ2-1; D gene: possibly TRBD2, on 5 matching bases. The CDR3 loop reads CASSQDGRGSYNEQFF. The bases are TGCGCCAGCAGCCAAGACGGTCGAGGGTCCTACAATGAGCAGTTCTTC.